One T cell receptor (beta chain) is described in this entry. This entry belongs to a study of a mutant IDH1 vaccine in newly diagnosed glioma. Overall study context: Treated patients, averaging around 40 years, were 62.5% male and roughly 40% female. The therapy given earlier, which was standard therapy, consisted of radiotherapy, temozolomide, or both, and most of the patients received both.

Time point noted: baseline, week 1 (first vaccination visit). Treatment reported: pre-vaccination baseline after standard-of-care therapy. Each astrocytoma in the donors was new, WHO grade 3 or 4, IDH1-mutant and ATRX-lost. The data were produced by immunoSEQ multiplex PCR, yet TCRdb's version contains in-frame clones alone and is incomplete. This sample has 20,000 to 30,000 clones, with 80% to 95% found just once. The germline V gene has CDR1 SGHRS and CDR2 YFSETQ. V lost 4 bases and J lost 2; bases outside the gene matches: 11. The CDR3 has 16 residues. The source material was PBMCs, sampled from a glioma patient treated with radiotherapy, temozolomide or both. This TCR was sampled from a man aged 30 to 45 with glioma. This sequence joins TRBV5-1 and TRBJ2-7; TRBD1 matches 8 bases. The CDR3 loop is CASSRSGQGSPYEQYF. Written as DNA, the CDR3 is TGCGCCAGCAGCCGGTCCGGACAGGGCTCTCCCTACGAGCAGTACTTC. Drawing the rest from reference TRBV5-1 and TRBJ2-7, the complete variable domain is KAGVTQTPRYLIKTRGQQVTLSCSPISGHRSVSWYQQTPGQGLQFLFEYFSETQRNKGNFPGRFSGRQFSNSRSEMNVSTLELGDSALYLCASSRSGQGSPYEQYFGPGTRLTVT.